A single T cell receptor beta chain is shown here with its context. These data are taken from a study of OX40 agonist ivuxolimab in advanced cancers. Study context: The patients received ivuxolimab by intravenous route every 2 weeks at 0.01 to 10 mg/kg.

The V segment lost 0 bases and the J segment 2 bases; nucleotides outside the gene matches: 10. The germline CDR1 and CDR2 sequences are SGHDT and YYEEEE. The CDR3 contains 19 residues. Profiled with immunoSEQ multiplex PCR; TCRdb holds only in-frame clones, not every one. The sample has about 90,000 clones, around 90% seen once. The origin of this receptor is an adult with an advanced solid tumor such as melanoma, head and neck, liver or kidney cancer. The rearrangement uses TRBV5-6 and TRBJ2-1; 11 nucleotides line up with TRBD2. Sequences were derived from CD4+ or CD8+ T cells sorted from blood, sampled in a trial of the OX40 agonist ivuxolimab. The CDR3 reads CASSLGGVSGRAPYNEQFF. CDR3 bases: TGTGCCAGCAGCTTGGGCGGGGTTAGCGGGAGGGCCCCCTACAATGAGCAGTTCTTC.